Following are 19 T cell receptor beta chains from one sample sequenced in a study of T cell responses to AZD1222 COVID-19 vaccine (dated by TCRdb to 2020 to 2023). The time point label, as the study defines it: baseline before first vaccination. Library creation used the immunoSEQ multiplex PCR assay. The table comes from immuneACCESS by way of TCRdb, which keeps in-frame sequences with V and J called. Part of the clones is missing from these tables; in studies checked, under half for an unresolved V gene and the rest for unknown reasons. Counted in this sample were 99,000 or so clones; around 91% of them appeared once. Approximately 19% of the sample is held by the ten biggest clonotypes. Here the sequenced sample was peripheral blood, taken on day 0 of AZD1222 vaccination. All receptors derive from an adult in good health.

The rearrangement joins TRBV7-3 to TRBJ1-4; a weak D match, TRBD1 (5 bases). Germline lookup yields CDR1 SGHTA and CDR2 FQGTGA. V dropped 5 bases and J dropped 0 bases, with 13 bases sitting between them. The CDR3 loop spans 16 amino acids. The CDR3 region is CASSPPRAATNEKLFF. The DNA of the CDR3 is TGTGCCAGCAGCCCGCCCAGGGCGGCAACTAATGAAAAACTGTTTTTT. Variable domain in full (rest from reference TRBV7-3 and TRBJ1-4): GAGVSQTPSNKVTEKGKYVELRCDPISGHTALYWYRQSLGQGPEFLIYFQGTGAADDSGLPNDRFFAVRPEGSVSTLKIQRTERGDSAVYLCASSPPRAATNEKLFFGSGTQLSVL.

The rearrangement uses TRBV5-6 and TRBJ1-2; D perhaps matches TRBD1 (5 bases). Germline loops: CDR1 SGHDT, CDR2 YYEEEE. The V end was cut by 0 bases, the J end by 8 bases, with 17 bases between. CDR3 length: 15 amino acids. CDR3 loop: CASSLEKGTYGGYTF. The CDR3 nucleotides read TGTGCCAGCAGCTTGGAGAAAGGGACCTATGGAGGCTACACCTTC.

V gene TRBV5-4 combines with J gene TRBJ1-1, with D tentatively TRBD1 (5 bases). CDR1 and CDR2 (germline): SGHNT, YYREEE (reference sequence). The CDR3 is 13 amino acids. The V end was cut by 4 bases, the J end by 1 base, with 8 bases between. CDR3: CASSAGTNTEAFF. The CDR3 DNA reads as TGTGCCAGCAGCGCCGGGACGAACACTGAAGCTTTCTTT.

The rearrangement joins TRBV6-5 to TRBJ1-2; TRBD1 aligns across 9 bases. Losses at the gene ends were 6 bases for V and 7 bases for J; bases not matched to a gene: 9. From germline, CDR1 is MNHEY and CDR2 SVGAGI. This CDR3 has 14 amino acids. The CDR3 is CASSQQGAESGYTF. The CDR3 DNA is TGTGCCAGCAGCCAACAGGGGGCGGAATCTGGCTACACCTTC.

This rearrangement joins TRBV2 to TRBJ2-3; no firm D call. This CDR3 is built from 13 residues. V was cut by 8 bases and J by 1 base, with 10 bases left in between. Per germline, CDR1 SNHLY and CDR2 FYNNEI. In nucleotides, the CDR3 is TGTGCCAGCTCCGACTGGGGCACAGATACGCAGTATTTT. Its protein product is CASSDWGTDTQYF.

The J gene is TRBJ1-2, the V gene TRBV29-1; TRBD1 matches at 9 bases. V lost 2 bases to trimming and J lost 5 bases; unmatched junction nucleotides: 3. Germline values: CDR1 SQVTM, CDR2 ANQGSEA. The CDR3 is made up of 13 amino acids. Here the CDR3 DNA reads TGCAGCGTTGAACAGGGACAGGGATATGGCTACACCTTC. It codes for CSVEQGQGYGYTF.

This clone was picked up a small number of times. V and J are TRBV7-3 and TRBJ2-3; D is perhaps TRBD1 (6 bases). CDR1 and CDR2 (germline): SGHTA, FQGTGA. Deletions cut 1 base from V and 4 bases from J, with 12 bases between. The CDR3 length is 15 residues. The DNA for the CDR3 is TGTGCCAGCAGCTTAATGGGGGCGCGGTCAGATACGCAGTATTTT. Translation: CASSLMGARSDTQYF. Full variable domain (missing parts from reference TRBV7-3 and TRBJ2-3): GAGVSQTPSNKVTEKGKYVELRCDPISGHTALYWYRQSLGQGPEFLIYFQGTGAADDSGLPNDRFFAVRPEGSVSTLKIQRTERGDSAVYLCASSLMGARSDTQYFGPGTRLTVL.

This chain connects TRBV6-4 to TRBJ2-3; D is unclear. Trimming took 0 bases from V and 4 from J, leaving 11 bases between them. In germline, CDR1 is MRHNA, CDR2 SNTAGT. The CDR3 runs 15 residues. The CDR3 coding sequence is TGTGCCAGCAGTGACTCGATAGATCCATCAGATACGCAGTATTTT. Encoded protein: CASSDSIDPSDTQYF.

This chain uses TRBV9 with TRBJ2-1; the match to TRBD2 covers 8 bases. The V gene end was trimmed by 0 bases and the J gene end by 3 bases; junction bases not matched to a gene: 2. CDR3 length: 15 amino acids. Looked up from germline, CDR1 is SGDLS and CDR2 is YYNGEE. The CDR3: CASSVGGGNYNEQFF. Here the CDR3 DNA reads TGTGCCAGCAGCGTAGGCGGGGGGAACTACAATGAGCAGTTCTTC. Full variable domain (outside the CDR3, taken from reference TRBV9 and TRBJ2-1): DSGVTQTPKHLITATGQRVTLRCSPRSGDLSVYWYQQSLDQGLQFLIQYYNGEERAKGNILERFSAQQFPDLHSELNLSSLELGDSALYFCASSVGGGNYNEQFFGPGTRLTVL.

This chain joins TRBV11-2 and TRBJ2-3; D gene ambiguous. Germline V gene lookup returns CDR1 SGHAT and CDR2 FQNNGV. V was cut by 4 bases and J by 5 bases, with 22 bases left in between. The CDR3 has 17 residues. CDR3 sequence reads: CASSSLVERAVGDTQYF. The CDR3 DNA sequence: TGTGCCAGCAGCTCCTTAGTGGAAAGGGCAGTTGGAGATACGCAGTATTTT.

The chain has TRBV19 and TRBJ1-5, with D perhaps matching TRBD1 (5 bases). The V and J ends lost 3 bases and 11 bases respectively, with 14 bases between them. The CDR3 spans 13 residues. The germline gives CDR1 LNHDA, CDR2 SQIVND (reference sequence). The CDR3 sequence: CASSMNPGGAQHF. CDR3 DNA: TGTGCCAGTAGTATGAACCCTGGAGGGGCCCAGCATTTT.

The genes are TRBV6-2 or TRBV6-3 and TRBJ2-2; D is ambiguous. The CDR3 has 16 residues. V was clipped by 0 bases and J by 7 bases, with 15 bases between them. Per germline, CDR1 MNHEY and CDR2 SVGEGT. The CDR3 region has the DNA TGTGCCAGCAGTTACTCGAGTGGGCCTTTCGTCGGGGAGCTGTTTTTT. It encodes CASSYSSGPFVGELFF.

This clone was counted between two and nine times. The CDR3 region has the DNA TGCGCCAGCAGCCCCTTAGACCCAAACATTCAGTACTTC. Protein sequence: CASSPLDPNIQYF. V and J are TRBV4-1 and TRBJ2-4, with D uncertain. The CDR3 runs 13 residues. V lost 4 bases and J 6 bases, leaving 10 bases between the germline ends. CDR1 is MGHRA, CDR2 YSYEKL, per germline.

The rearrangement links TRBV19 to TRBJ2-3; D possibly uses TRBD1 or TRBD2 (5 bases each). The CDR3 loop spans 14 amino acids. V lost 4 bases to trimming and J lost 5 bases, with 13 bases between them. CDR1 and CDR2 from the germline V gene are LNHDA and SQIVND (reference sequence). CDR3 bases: TGTGCCAGTAGTAAGTTAGGGACCAGAGATACGCAGTATTTT. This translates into CASSKLGTRDTQYF.

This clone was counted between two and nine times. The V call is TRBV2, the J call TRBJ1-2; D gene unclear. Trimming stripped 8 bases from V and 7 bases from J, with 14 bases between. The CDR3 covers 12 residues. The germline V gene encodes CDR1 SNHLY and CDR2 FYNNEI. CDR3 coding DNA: TGTGCCAGCCTTAGGGCCTGGGGTGGCTACACCTTC. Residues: CASLRAWGGYTF.

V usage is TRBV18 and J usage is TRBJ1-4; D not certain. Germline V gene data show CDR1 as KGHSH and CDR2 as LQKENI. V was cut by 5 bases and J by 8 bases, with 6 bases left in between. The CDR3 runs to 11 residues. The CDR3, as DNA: TGTGCCAGCTCAAAACAGGAAAAACTGTTTTTT. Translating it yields CASSKQEKLFF.

The CDR3 is CASSQRRTGELFF. DNA of the CDR3: TGCGCCAGCAGCCAGAGGCGCACCGGGGAGCTGTTTTTT. The chain is built from TRBV4-1 and TRBJ2-2; no definite D call. CDR1 is MGHRA, CDR2 YSYEKL, per germline. Trimming stripped 3 bases from V and 4 bases from J, with 6 bases between. The CDR3 is 13 residues long.

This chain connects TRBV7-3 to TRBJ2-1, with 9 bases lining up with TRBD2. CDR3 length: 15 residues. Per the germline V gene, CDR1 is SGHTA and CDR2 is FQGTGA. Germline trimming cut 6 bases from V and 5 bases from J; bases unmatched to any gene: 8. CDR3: CASRATSGSDNEQFF. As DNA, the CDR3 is TGTGCCAGCAGAGCAACTAGCGGGTCGGACAATGAGCAGTTCTTC.

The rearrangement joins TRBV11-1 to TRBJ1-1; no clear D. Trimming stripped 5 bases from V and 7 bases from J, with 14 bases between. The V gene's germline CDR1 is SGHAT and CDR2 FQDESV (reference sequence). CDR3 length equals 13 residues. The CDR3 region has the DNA TGTGCCAGCAGCCTCGATATTGAGGATGAAGCTTTCTTT. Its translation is CASSLDIEDEAFF.